The rows below give T cell receptor beta chains drawn from one sample of a study of cytomegalovirus exposure and HLA in healthy donors. Assay used: immunoSEQ multiplex PCR; TCRdb lists only in-frame clones, some missing. The data hold under 150,000 clones, with approximately 75% observed a single time. Sequencing used PBMCs. Every receptor here comes from a woman aged 40 to 50 in good health and CMV-seropositive. Each CDR3 is given with its conserved first and last residue. The D gene is left open where the match is weak. Part of the rows lack a size; the others show once, few, many or a class for expanded clones.

j_call d_call clone_size v_call cdr3_nt cdr3_aa
TRBJ2-4 TRBD1 - TRBV5-1 TGCGCCAGCAGCTGGGGCCCCGGGACAGGCAAAAACATTCAGTACTTC CASSWGPGTGKNIQYF
TRBJ1-2 - - TRBV28 TGTGCCAGCAGCCTTCCAGTTAATTATGGCTACACCTTC CASSLPVNYGYTF
TRBJ1-5 - - TRBV15 TGTGCCACCAGCAGAGATGACAGATATAGCAATCAGCCCCAGCATTTT CATSRDDRYSNQPQHF
TRBJ1-1 - - TRBV7-3 TGTGCCAGCAGCTTACAGGGGCAGGGGAACACTGAAGCTTTCTTT CASSLQGQGNTEAFF
TRBJ2-3 - - TRBV18 TGTGCCAGCTCACCATTGGACTCGGGCTTTATGTCGCAGTATTTT CASSPLDSGFMSQYF
TRBJ1-2 TRBD1 - TRBV5-4 TGTGCCAGCAGCTTGTGGGACAGGCCTCGGATGTGGTACACCTTC CASSLWDRPRMWYTF
TRBJ1-1 TRBD1 - TRBV5-4 TGTGCCAGCAGCAGAGGACAGGGGGGGAACACTGAAGCTTTCTTT CASSRGQGGNTEAFF
TRBJ2-5 TRBD1 - TRBV28 TGTGCCATTAACCGGGACAGGGGGCTCCAAGAGACCCAGTACTTC CAINRDRGLQETQYF
TRBJ1-1 - - TRBV20-1 TGCAGTGCTATCCGGGGCACTGAAGCTTTCTTT CSAIRGTEAFF
TRBJ2-7 - - TRBV5-1 TGCGCCAGCAGCTTGGGACAGAACTACGAGCAGTACTTC CASSLGQNYEQYF
TRBJ2-5 TRBD2 - TRBV5-1 TGCGCCAGCAGCTTGGCCGGGAGGGGCGGAGGGGAGACCCAGTACTTC CASSLAGRGGGETQYF
TRBJ1-3 - few TRBV19 TGTGCCAGTAGTATCCGTATCTCTGGAAACACCATATATTTT CASSIRISGNTIYF
TRBJ2-5 TRBD2 - TRBV15 TGTGCCACCAGCGGAGACAGGCGGGGGGATAGAGAGACCCAGTACTTC CATSGDRRGDRETQYF
TRBJ1-5 TRBD1 - TRBV19 TGTGCCAGTAATAGAGAAGGGACAGGCAATCAGCCCCAGCATTTT CASNREGTGNQPQHF
TRBJ2-2 - - TRBV19 TGTGCCAGTAGTGCTCAGGCCCCCCACACCGGGGAGCTGTTTTTT CASSAQAPHTGELFF
TRBJ2-1 - - TRBV27 TGTGCCAGCAGGACGGGACTGACCTCCTACAATGAGCAGTTCTTC CASRTGLTSYNEQFF
TRBJ1-2 - once TRBV6-5 TGTGCCAGCAGCTTGACAGCCAGTTCCTATGGCTACACCTTC CASSLTASSYGYTF
TRBJ2-7 - - TRBV7-9 TGTGCCAGCAGCTTAGAAGCTAGCCTGGGTGAGCAGTACTTC CASSLEASLGEQYF
TRBJ1-1 - - TRBV29-1 TGCAGCGTCCTCAAACTAATAACAGGGAACACTGAAGCTTTCTTT CSVLKLITGNTEAFF
TRBJ1-3 TRBD1 - TRBV5-1 TGCGCCAGCAGCACATCACAGGGGCCTGGAAACACCATATATTTT CASSTSQGPGNTIYF
TRBJ2-5 - - TRBV10-3 TGTGCCATCAGTGAGTCATCAGGGTACCAAGAGACCCAGTACTTC CAISESSGYQETQYF
TRBJ1-1 TRBD1 - TRBV28 TGTGCCAGCAGTCCCGGGACAGGCCTAACTGAAGCTTTCTTT CASSPGTGLTEAFF
TRBJ2-5 TRBD1 - TRBV5-1 TGCGCCAGCAGCTTGTCAGGGGGAGAGACCCAGTACTTC CASSLSGGETQYF
TRBJ1-1 - - TRBV9 TGTGCCAGCAGCGGTCCGTCGAACACTGAAGCTTTCTTT CASSGPSNTEAFF
TRBJ1-2 - - TRBV28 TGTGCCAGCACTCCTGGGGGGGGCTACACCTTC CASTPGGGYTF
TRBJ2-7 - - TRBV5-1 TGCGCCAGCAATCCGGAGGCAGGTCCTCCCTACGAGCAGTACTTC CASNPEAGPPYEQYF
TRBJ2-1 - once TRBV7-9 TGTGCCAGCAGCTTATCCTCAGCGGCAGGGGCCTACAATGAGCAGTTCTTC CASSLSSAAGAYNEQFF
TRBJ2-7 TRBD1 - TRBV19 TGTGCCAGTAGTATAGGGACAGGGAGCTACGAGCAGTACTTC CASSIGTGSYEQYF
TRBJ1-6 TRBD1 - TRBV19 TGTGCCAGTAGTACGGGACAGGGGGTGAATTCACCCCTCCACTTT CASSTGQGVNSPLHF
TRBJ1-5 - - TRBV10-1 TGCGCCACCTGGCGGCATACCAAGAATCAGCCCCAGCATTTT CATWRHTKNQPQHF
TRBJ2-2 TRBD2 - TRBV19 TGTGCCAGTAGTATAGGACTAGCGGGAGCTATCGCGAACACCGGGGAGCTGTTTTTT CASSIGLAGAIANTGELFF
TRBJ2-5 - few TRBV25-1 TGTGCCAGCTCCGAAAGGGGGTCCCAAGAGACCCAGTACTTC CASSERGSQETQYF
TRBJ2-7 - - TRBV2 TGTGCCAGTGGGGGAAACAGGGCGACCTACGAGCAGTACTTC CASGGNRATYEQYF
TRBJ1-1 TRBD1 once TRBV9 TGTGCCAGCAGCGCACGGACAGGGTTTACAACTGAAGCTTTCTTT CASSARTGFTTEAFF
TRBJ2-7 - - TRBV6-1 TGTGCCAGCAGTGACGGGGGAACCCCCCGGGGAATTGGCGACGAGCAGTACTTC CASSDGGTPRGIGDEQYF
TRBJ2-2 - - TRBV9 TGTGCCAGCAGCGACCTCGGAAGCGGGAACACCGGGGAGCTGTTTTTT CASSDLGSGNTGELFF
TRBJ2-7 TRBD1 - TRBV6-5 TGTGCCAGCACTACAGGGGCAGGGAACTCCTACGAGCAGTACTTC CASTTGAGNSYEQYF
TRBJ1-5 - - TRBV6-1 TGTGCCAGCAGTGATTGGTCTAACAATCAGCCCCAGCATTTT CASSDWSNNQPQHF
TRBJ1-1 - few TRBV5-1 TGCGCCAGCAGAGTTCAGGCGATGAACACTGAAGCTTTCTTT CASRVQAMNTEAFF
TRBJ2-2 - - TRBV21-1 TGTGCCAGCAGCAAAGCAAGGACAGGCACCGGGGAGCTGTTTTTT CASSKARTGTGELFF
TRBJ2-4 TRBD2 - TRBV6-4 TGTGCCAGTAGGACTAGCGGGGGCTATACCAGAGCCAAAAACATTCAGTACTTC CASRTSGGYTRAKNIQYF
TRBJ1-6 - once TRBV5-5 TGTGCCAGCAGCTTGGGCAGGGCCCAGCGTGATTCACCCCTCCACTTT CASSLGRAQRDSPLHF
TRBJ1-1 - - TRBV9 TGTGCCAGCAGCGTATTCACGGACACTGAAGCTTTCTTT CASSVFTDTEAFF
TRBJ2-7 - - TRBV27 TGTGCCAGCAGTAGCGGCCAACTCTACGAGCAGTACTTC CASSSGQLYEQYF
TRBJ1-5 - - TRBV7-6 TGTGCCAGCAGCCTCACAAATAATCAGCCCCAGCATTTT CASSLTNNQPQHF
TRBJ2-7 - - TRBV27 TGTGCCAGCAGTCCGGGATCGTCCTACGAGCAGTACTTC CASSPGSSYEQYF
TRBJ1-1 - - TRBV30 TGTGCCTGGAGTGTGGGTCGGGTGCACACTGAAGCTTTCTTT CAWSVGRVHTEAFF
TRBJ1-1 - - TRBV9 TGTGCCAGCAGCGTAGATGGGGGGACGGAAGCTTTCTTT CASSVDGGTEAFF
TRBJ1-3 - few TRBV6-5 TGTGCCAGCAGCATAGCCACGGGACTTGGAAACACCATATATTTT CASSIATGLGNTIYF
TRBJ2-5 TRBD1 - TRBV7-9 TGTGCCAGCAGCTGGGGACAGGGGGCGTTCGGGCAAGAGACCCAGTACTTC CASSWGQGAFGQETQYF
TRBJ1-1 - - TRBV20-1 TGCAGGAGCGCCGAAGCTTTCTTT CRSAEAFF
TRBJ1-2 - once TRBV7-9 TGTGCCAGCAGCTTCCCCCTCGAGGTGGTACATGGCTACACCTTC CASSFPLEVVHGYTF
TRBJ2-7 - few TRBV19 TGTGCCAGTAGTAGTGACAGTACCTACGAGCAGTACTTC CASSSDSTYEQYF
TRBJ2-5 TRBD1 few TRBV16 TGTGCCAGCAGCCAGCCCGGGACAGGGGATTCGCACTTC CASSQPGTGDSHF